The source of this TCR beta chain is a study of PD-1 blockade in mismatch repair-deficient tumors (dated by TCRdb to 2016 to 2017). Concerning the study at large: Between late 2013 and 2016, the trial enrolled approximately 91 consecutive patients with 11 to 12 types of mismatch repair-deficient cancer, all of whom had received prior treatment and were progressing. Tumor-associated T cell clones were tracked in the peripheral blood of patients responding to PD-1 blockade by deep sequencing of TCR CDR3 regions.

The full study reports these points: Tumor-resident clones, often undetectable in blood before treatment, expanded rapidly after pembrolizumab and then contracted, generally before radiologic responses.

The library was obtained by the immunoSEQ multiplex PCR assay. TCRdb took over this immuneACCESS table, retaining in-frame rearrangements with V and J assigned. Such tables are incomplete; in checked studies, under half of the missing clones stem from an unresolved V gene, and the remainder is unexplained. The sample records about 35,000 clones, 80% of which are singletons. The ten top clones hold about 3.7% of the sample. Mismatch repair deficiency was established in every enrolled patient by polymerase chain reaction or immunohistochemistry. TCR sequencing was carried out for three patients who responded to pembrolizumab therapy. The phase II trial prospectively tested pembrolizumab PD-1 blockade in advanced mismatch repair-deficient cancers regardless of tissue of origin. Serial peripheral blood T cell samples were collected before and at multiple times after starting PD-1 blockade. Blood sampling times were expressed in weeks after the first pembrolizumab dose.

Its CDR3 holds 14 amino acids, cysteine through phenylalanine. This entry keeps only the CDR3 DNA: 42 bases, framed from base 1. Cut back by 4 bases and 8 bases, the V and J ends lie 16 bases apart. Via the germline V gene (reference sequence), CDR1 is SGHNT and CDR2 YYREEE. About this clone itself: What this receptor recognizes is not known. Per-nucleotide qualities are absent, and no much larger clonotype sits a single base away.

The material was PBMCs, obtained 6 to 7 weeks after starting pembrolizumab. The V and J genes are TRBV5-4 and TRBJ1-3; the D gene is perhaps TRBD1, from 6 matching bases. The receptor comes from an adult with mismatch repair-deficient cancer. CDR3 loop: CASSQLTGLDTIYF. The DNA is as follows: TGTGCCAGCAGCCAACTTACAGGGTTGGACACCATATATTTT.